This T cell receptor beta chain is from a study of Graves' ophthalmopathy and Graves' hyperthyroidism. The CDR3 sequence is 14 residues long. CDR1 and CDR2 (germline): SQVTM, ANQGSEA. Trimming cost V 5 bases and J 8 bases; bases outside gene matches: 9. Amplified TCR beta CDR3 regions were obtained using RNA transcripts as template. In the first round, RT-PCR was carried out with HTBI primers, and a multiplex PCR formed the second round. MiXCR was run by TCRdb on the multiplex PCR reads, yielding one entry per CDR3 protein. Of hundreds of thousands of distinct CDR3 sequences listed, roughly 21% are singletons.

Specimen: peripheral blood. The rearrangement joins TRBV29-1 to TRBJ1-2; TRBD1 agrees at 12 bases. This receptor was identified in a woman aged 50 to 60 with Graves' ophthalmopathy. The CDR3 protein is CSVSGTGGIGGYTF. CDR3 DNA sequence: TGCAGCGTTTCCGGGACAGGGGGCATTGGGGGCTACACCTTC.